This T cell receptor (beta chain) was captured in a study of control samples from healthy donors and cancer patients. The table came from immunoSEQ multiplex PCR; TCRdb's copy has only in-frame clones and leaves some out. The profile shows roughly 76,000 clones, roughly 93% of them singletons. Germline values: CDR1 LGHNA, CDR2 YSLEER. The germline V and J ends were trimmed by 4 bases and 4 bases, with 17 bases remaining between them. The CDR3 runs 15 residues. The sample was blood. The V gene is TRBV4-3, the J gene TRBJ2-7, with D possibly being TRBD2 (6 bases). The sequence derives from a young woman in good health. CDR3 sequence reads: CASSPAGGAGYEQYF. DNA of the CDR3: TGCGCCAGCAGCCCAGCGGGCGGTGCCGGATACGAGCAGTACTTC.